One and the same sample provided the 16 T cell receptor beta chains below, sequenced in a study of blood T cell repertoires in COVID-19. The data were produced by immunoSEQ multiplex PCR, yet TCRdb's version contains in-frame clones alone and is incomplete. The table shows 99,000 or so clones, with about 91% occurring only once. Sequencing was carried out using peripheral blood. These receptors were collected from a human donor in a cohort sampled during active COVID-19.

The rearrangement uses TRBV2 and TRBJ2-5; D possibly corresponds to TRBD2 (6 bases). Germline CDR1 SNHLY, CDR2 FYNNEI. CDR3 size: 13 residues. V lost 7 bases and J 2 bases, leaving 11 bases between the germline ends. This chain's CDR3 is CASTRDFQETQYF. The CDR3 DNA reads as TGTGCCAGCACCAGGGACTTTCAAGAGACCCAGTACTTC.

This clone has just one count. The genes are TRBV6-5 and TRBJ2-1; D is unclear. V was cut by 2 bases and J by 5 bases, with 13 bases left in between. Germline loops: CDR1 MNHEY, CDR2 SVGAGI. The CDR3 covers 15 residues. The CDR3 DNA reads as TGTGCCAGCAGTTACCATGCGGAGCAGAACAATGAGCAGTTCTTC. This gives the protein CASSYHAEQNNEQFF.

The J gene is TRBJ2-1, the V gene TRBV6-2 or TRBV6-3, with D possibly TRBD2 on 6 matching bases. With 0 bases removed from V and 7 bases from J, the gap between germline ends came to 10 bases. CDR1 is MNHEY and CDR2 is SVGEGT in the germline V gene. This CDR3 region has 14 residues. This CDR3 is CASSYSWGRNEQFF. DNA of the CDR3: TGTGCCAGCAGTTACTCCTGGGGGAGGAATGAGCAGTTCTTC.

The chain recombines TRBV2 with TRBJ1-2, with D maybe TRBD1 (5 bases). This CDR3 has 13 residues. Germline V gene lookup returns CDR1 SNHLY and CDR2 FYNNEI. V was trimmed by 7 bases and J by 3 bases, leaving 12 bases between them. CDR3 bases: TGTGCCAGCAAAAAGGGGTACGACTATGGCTACACCTTC. Encoded protein: CASKKGYDYGYTF.

In this sample, this clone turned up a few times. This chain connects TRBV9 to TRBJ1-2; 7 positions match TRBD1. The CDR3 has 14 residues. CDR1 and CDR2 (germline): SGDLS, YYNGEE. Trimming cost V 4 bases and J 8 bases; bases outside gene matches: 11. In DNA form, the CDR3 reads TGTGCCAGCAGCACCCGACAGGGTGGGGGGGGCTACACCTTC. It codes for CASSTRQGGGGYTF.

The gene calls are TRBV30 and TRBJ2-3; the match to TRBD2 covers 12 bases. The V segment lost 0 bases and the J segment 3 bases; nucleotides outside the gene matches: 7. Germline V gene lookup returns CDR1 GTSNPN and CDR2 SVGIG (reference sequence). This CDR3 is built from 17 residues. The CDR3 DNA is TGTGCCTGGAGTGTACGAAGGACTAGCGGGGTGACAGATACGCAGTATTTT. It codes for CAWSVRRTSGVTDTQYF.

This chain connects TRBV10-1 to TRBJ2-5, with 9 bases lining up with TRBD2. The CDR3 sequence is 15 residues long. The V and J ends lost 3 bases and 3 bases, in that order; junction bases with no gene match: 5. Germline V CDR1 and CDR2: WNHNN, SYGVQD (reference sequence). CDR3 protein: CASSDPASGKETQYF. DNA of the CDR3: TGCGCCAGCAGTGATCCAGCTAGCGGGAAAGAGACCCAGTACTTC.

This clone was recorded once. The V and J genes are TRBV2 and TRBJ2-3, with 7 bases matching TRBD2. The V segment lost 7 bases and the J segment 6 bases; nucleotides outside the gene matches: 13. Germline V CDR1 and CDR2: SNHLY, FYNNEI. The CDR3 contains 15 residues. Written as DNA, the CDR3 is TGTGCCAGCACCGGACTAGTGGCCCAATGGGATACGCAGTATTTT. Its protein product is CASTGLVAQWDTQYF.

V gene TRBV12-5 combines with J gene TRBJ1-1, with TRBD1 identical over 8 bases. V gave up 0 bases and J gave up 1 base; unmatched junction bases: 13. CDR1 LGHNT and CDR2 FRNRAP come from the germline V gene. CDR3 size: 19 residues. Here the CDR3 reads CASGLVVSDRAMGNTEAFF. The CDR3 bases are TGTGCTAGTGGTTTGGTAGTATCGGACAGGGCGATGGGGAACACTGAAGCTTTCTTT.

This clone was detected only once. V is TRBV19 and J is TRBJ1-2, with D possibly TRBD1 on 6 matching bases. The germline V and J ends were trimmed by 5 bases and 4 bases, with 11 bases remaining between them. From germline, CDR1 is LNHDA and CDR2 SQIVND (reference sequence). The CDR3 covers 13 residues. The CDR3 loop reads CASSDRLFYGYTF. For the CDR3, the DNA is TGTGCCAGTAGTGACAGGCTATTCTATGGCTACACCTTC.

CDR3 protein: CASSQEPGQGNTEAFF. For the CDR3, the DNA is TGCGCCAGCAGCCAGGAACCGGGACAGGGTAACACTGAAGCTTTCTTT. This chain links TRBV4-1 with TRBJ1-1; TRBD1 agrees at 9 bases. CDR3 length: 16 residues. V lost 3 bases to trimming and J lost 2 bases; unmatched junction nucleotides: 7. In germline, CDR1 is MGHRA, CDR2 YSYEKL.

V is TRBV24-1 and J is TRBJ2-3; the match to TRBD2 covers 12 bases. The CDR3 is made up of 18 amino acids. Germline trimming cut 4 bases from V and 5 bases from J; bases unmatched to any gene: 12. Germline CDR1 and CDR2: KGHDR and SFDVKD. CDR3 amino acids: CATSDAILAGGPVDTQYF. CDR3 DNA sequence: TGTGCCACCAGTGACGCAATTCTAGCGGGAGGGCCCGTAGATACGCAGTATTTT.

The chain employs TRBV28 and TRBJ2-2; a possible D gene is TRBD1 (5 bases). Trimming took off 3 bases at V and 4 bases at J, with 9 bases between the two ends. Per the germline V gene, CDR1 is MDHEN and CDR2 is SYDVKM. This CDR3 contains 14 residues. The chain's CDR3 is CASSFRVVTGELFF. Written as DNA, the CDR3 is TGTGCCAGCAGTTTCAGGGTGGTCACCGGGGAGCTGTTTTTT.

This clone was detected once. The chain uses TRBV7-2 and TRBJ2-4; D possibly corresponds to TRBD1 (6 bases). V was cut by 3 bases and J by 2 bases, with 8 bases left in between. The germline V gene encodes CDR1 SGHTA and CDR2 FQGNSA. The CDR3 runs 14 residues. CDR3: CASSFQGTKNIQYF. The CDR3 DNA reads TGTGCCAGCAGCTTCCAGGGGACCAAAAACATTCAGTACTTC. Full variable domain (rest looked up from reference TRBV7-2 and TRBJ2-4): GAGVSQSPSNKVTEKGKDVELRCDPISGHTALYWYRQSLGQGLEFLIYFQGNSAPDKSGLPSDRFSAERTGGSVSTLTIQRTQQEDSAVYLCASSFQGTKNIQYFGAGTRLSVL.

The V gene is TRBV5-1, the J gene TRBJ2-7; the match to TRBD2 covers 7 bases. This CDR3 spans 13 amino acids. Per germline, CDR1 SGHRS and CDR2 YFSETQ. V dropped 7 bases and J dropped 3; count of bases not matched to a gene: 7. The CDR3 DNA is TGCGCCAGCCGCCTAGCGGTAGACTACGAGCAGTACTTC. Translated, it gives CASRLAVDYEQYF.

The chain links TRBV11-1 to TRBJ1-2; TRBD1 matches 7 bases. Germline CDR1 reads SGHAT; CDR2 reads FQDESV (reference sequence). CDR3 length: 14 residues. The junction had 4 bases not matched to a gene; V was cut back by 2 bases and J by 4 bases. The CDR3 region is CASSLLPGGYGYTF. The CDR3 DNA sequence: TGTGCCAGCAGCTTACTTCCAGGGGGCTATGGCTACACCTTC.